This T cell receptor (beta chain) was recorded in a study of cytomegalovirus exposure and HLA in healthy donors. Looked up from germline, CDR1 is MDHEN and CDR2 is SYDVKM. The CDR3 totals 15 residues. J lost 5 bases, V lost 5 bases, and 8 bases had no gene match. In the PCR, 60 Vbeta and 13 Jbeta primers were used. This table comes from immunoSEQ multiplex PCR, and its TCRdb copy is limited to in-frame clones, with some not included. The sample consists of fewer than 200,000 clones, 82% of them appearing once. The chain employs TRBV28 and TRBJ1-4, with 7 bases fitting TRBD1. Material for sequencing was PBMCs. This clonotype originated in a girl aged 2 to 10 in good health and CMV-seropositive. For the CDR3, the DNA is TGTGCCAGCAGTATCAGGGGGAATATGAATGAAAAACTGTTTTTT. Its protein product is CASSIRGNMNEKLFF.